This T cell receptor (beta chain) comes out of a study of T cell repertoires in cytomegalovirus infection (dated by TCRdb to about 2019). Describing the broader study: Because public TCR beta signatures pointed to carriage of CMV infection together with the matching HLA type, the HLA type of each donor mattered for the analysis. Overall results and qualifications from the work: The ex vivo response was dominated by HLA-C-restricted CMV-specific TCR beta clonotypes, and the single most frequent clonotype in two of eight donors was supplied by these HLA-C-restricted clonotypes. In both this cohort and an independent roughly 350-donor cohort, the cumulative frequency of public TCR beta family members distinguished carriers of CMV infection plus the relevant HLA type.

The listed sequencing device is Illumina HiSeq 1500. TCRdb reprocessed the public reads (quality trimming at Q25 with fastp, clone calling with MiXCR) and kept in-frame beta chains. Each entry is one CDR3 protein sequence, shown with its most common DNA and genes. The sample data list tens of thousands of distinct CDR3 sequences, and more than 3% of these were observed just once. The ten largest account for roughly a fifth of the sample. This clonotype was counted ten times or more. The antigen this receptor binds is unknown. No per-base quality is available; no much larger clone lies one base away. The sample taken for sequencing was PBMCs. The receptor's source is a human donor in good health (CMV status not recorded). Some clones in this sample may be carry-over from other donors' samples.

Here is the DNA: TGTGCCAGCAGCCAACAATACAATGAGCAGTTCTTC. Translated, it gives CASSQQYNEQFF. In this chain, TRBV7-2 is recombined with TRBJ2-1, with no confidently assigned D gene. The CDR3, cysteine through phenylalanine, is 12 amino acids long. The only DNA kept is the CDR3, 36 bases in frame from the first base. CDR1 and CDR2 were assigned from the germline V gene as SGHTA and FQGNSA. Cut back by 5 bases and 4 bases, the V and J ends lie 6 bases apart.